This TCR beta chain derives from a study of blood T cell repertoires in COVID-19. The overall study: COVID-19 samples collected from the United States, Italy and Spain covered acute and convalescent phases. PBMCs, B-cell-depleted T cells, or T cells provided the cDNA or gDNA that made up the material.

The CDR3 loop spans 17 amino acids. Trimming pared 5 bases from V and 3 bases from J, leaving 20 bases between. Germline assignment: CDR1 SGHRS and CDR2 YFSETQ. In the authors' workflow: Scientists estimated how many nucleated cells there were by amplifying reference gene primers. Profiling relied on immunoSEQ multiplex PCR, and the TCRdb table lists in-frame clones only, not all of them. The V and J calls and the clone size are those of that table, but D and trimming were determined from the DNA. The sample comprises more than 95,000 clones, 91% of which are singletons, and approximately 5.6% rests with the top ten.

The chain joins TRBV5-1 to TRBJ1-4; D is unresolved. The sequence came from a human donor in a cohort sampled during active COVID-19. The specimen sequenced was peripheral blood. Here the CDR3 reads CASSPSGRGMANEKLFF. In nucleotides, the CDR3 is TGCGCCAGCAGTCCCAGCGGACGTGGGATGGCTAATGAAAAACTGTTTTTT.